The 30 T cell receptor beta chains in this list originate from one sample, sequenced in a study of early T cells in non-severe SARS-CoV-2 infection. TCRdb used MiXCR to reprocess the 5' RACE reads, holding one entry per CDR3 protein. Of more than 30,000 distinct CDR3 sequences listed, 6% to 7.5% are singletons. Sequencing was performed on whole blood, taken at baseline. These receptors came from an adult who was a healthcare worker with PCR-confirmed SARS-CoV-2 infection or an uninfected control (not recorded which).

The chain couples TRBV5-6 to TRBJ2-1; TRBD2 might be the D (6 bases). V was shortened by 4 bases and J by 0 bases, with 11 bases between the two germline ends. Germline CDR1 SGHDT, CDR2 YYEEEE. The CDR3 is made up of 15 amino acids. The CDR3: CASSRDSISYNEQFF. The CDR3 bases are TGTGCCAGCAGCCGGGACTCGATCTCCTACAATGAGCAGTTCTTC.

This clonotype was seen only a few times. The chain recombines TRBV10-3 with TRBJ1-4; possibly TRBD1 for D (5 bases). The V end was cut by 0 bases, the J end by 0 bases, with 11 bases between. The CDR3 loop spans 17 amino acids. Germline lookup yields CDR1 ENHRY and CDR2 SYGVKD. The DNA for the CDR3 is TGTGCCATCAGTGAGTCGGGGCCCGTTGCAACTAATGAAAAACTGTTTTTT. This gives the protein CAISESGPVATNEKLFF.

This clonotype was detected a few times. V is TRBV5-1 and J is TRBJ1-1; D is possibly TRBD1 (5 bases). V lost 0 bases and J 0 bases, leaving 9 bases between the germline ends. CDR1 is SGHRS, CDR2 YFSETQ, per germline. The length of the CDR3 is 15 residues. Here the CDR3 DNA reads TGCGCCAGCAGCTTGGCCCAGACAGTGAACACTGAAGCTTTCTTT. Translation gives CASSLAQTVNTEAFF.

This clonotype was seen only a few times. V is TRBV4-2 and J is TRBJ2-2; 8 bases match TRBD2. Germline trimming cut 0 bases from V and 0 bases from J; bases unmatched to any gene: 6. Germline assignment: CDR1 LGHNA and CDR2 YNFKEQ. The CDR3 contains 18 residues. The CDR3, as DNA: TGTGCCAGCAGCCAAGATAGGACTAGCAGGTCGAACACCGGGGAGCTGTTTTTT. Protein: CASSQDRTSRSNTGELFF.

The CDR3 DNA is TGTGCCAGCAGCCCACGCCCCATCCAAACAGGGTCTGGAAACACCATATATTTT. Translated: CASSPRPIQTGSGNTIYF. V usage is TRBV7-2 and J usage is TRBJ1-3, with D perhaps matching TRBD1 (6 bases). Trimming took 5 bases from V and 1 from J, leaving 21 bases between them. Germline V gene sequence: CDR1 SGHTA, CDR2 FQGNSA. The CDR3 covers 18 residues.

The sample holds a few counts of this clonotype. This chain joins TRBV25-1 and TRBJ1-3, with D hard to call. Looked up from germline, CDR1 is MGHDK and CDR2 is SYGVNS. Trimming took 6 bases from V and 3 from J, leaving 15 bases between them. The CDR3 contains 15 residues. DNA of the CDR3: TGTGCCAGCAGCCCCCCTCCGGTCGGTGGAAACACCATATATTTT. As protein: CASSPPPVGGNTIYF.

This chain connects TRBV7-3 to TRBJ1-2; tentative D call: TRBD1 (6 bases). Germline CDR1 and CDR2: SGHTA and FQGTGA. V gave up 6 bases and J gave up 0 bases, with 17 bases separating them. The CDR3 runs 16 residues. CDR3 sequence: CASRKLGTPANYGYTF. The CDR3, as DNA: TGTGCCAGCAGGAAACTCGGGACACCGGCTAACTATGGCTACACCTTC. The full variable domain, in which reference TRBV7-3 and TRBJ1-2 provide the parts outside the CDR3, is GAGVSQTPSNKVTEKGKYVELRCDPISGHTALYWYRQSLGQGPEFLIYFQGTGAADDSGLPNDRFFAVRPEGSVSTLKIQRTERGDSAVYLCASRKLGTPANYGYTFGSGTRLTVV.

The chain employs TRBV5-1 and TRBJ2-5; 7 bases line up with TRBD2. Trimming cost V 1 base and J 1 base; bases outside gene matches: 7. This CDR3 contains 16 residues. CDR1 is SGHRS and CDR2 is YFSETQ in the germline V gene. CDR3 in DNA: TGCGCCAGCAGCTTGTCTCTGCGCGGGAGCCAAGAGACCCAGTACTTC. This codes for CASSLSLRGSQETQYF.

The chain uses TRBV5-4 and TRBJ1-4; 9 positions match TRBD1. With V trimmed by 0 bases and J by 7 bases, 4 bases remained unmatched. The CDR3 covers 15 residues. Germline CDR1 and CDR2: SGHNT and YYREEE (reference sequence). This chain's CDR3 is CASSLVGQGPEKLFF. The CDR3 DNA reads as TGTGCCAGCAGCTTGGTGGGACAGGGTCCTGAAAAACTGTTTTTT.

V and J are TRBV6-5 and TRBJ1-5; possibly TRBD1 for D (5 bases). The CDR3 has 15 amino acids. Germline V gene lookup returns CDR1 MNHEY and CDR2 SVGAGI. V lost 6 bases, J lost 5 bases, and 17 bases lay in between. The CDR3 nucleotides read TGTGCCAGCAGAACAAGACCGGGGGACGATCAGCCCCAGCATTTT. Translating gives CASRTRPGDDQPQHF.

This rearrangement joins TRBV7-3 to TRBJ2-2, with 11 bases lining up with TRBD2. The V gene's germline CDR1 is SGHTA and CDR2 FQGTGA. The CDR3 has 20 residues. V was pared by 5 bases and J by 1 base, with 15 bases of the junction left unmatched. The CDR3 here is CASSNRLAGSSVLNTGELFF. The CDR3 bases are TGTGCCAGCAGCAATAGACTAGCGGGAAGTTCGGTTCTGAACACCGGGGAGCTGTTTTTT.

V usage is TRBV19 and J usage is TRBJ2-3; possible D gene TRBD2, 5 bases. This CDR3 has 15 residues. CDR1 is LNHDA and CDR2 is SQIVND in the germline V gene (reference sequence). Between the trimmed V and J ends, which lost 5 bases and 0 bases, there was a span of 12 bases. The chain's CDR3 is CASSPQRSSTDTQYF. The CDR3 DNA sequence: TGTGCCAGTAGTCCCCAGCGGTCTAGCACAGATACGCAGTATTTT.

Comment on this clonotype: This may come from a read error, since a much larger clone is one base off. The chain recombines TRBV3-1 with TRBJ2-7; 7 bases fit TRBD1. The CDR3 is 15 amino acids. Germline V gives CDR1 LGHDT, CDR2 YNNKEL (reference sequence). CDR3 sequence reads: CVSSQGGRGRYEQYF. CDR3 nucleotides: TGTGTCAGCAGCCAAGGGGGCAGGGGAAGATACGAGCAGTACTTC.

This chain connects TRBV6-5 to TRBJ1-6, with D maybe TRBD1 (6 bases). The ends were cut back, 0 bases at V and 9 bases at J, with 15 bases in the middle. CDR1 is MNHEY, CDR2 SVGAGI, per germline. CDR3 length equals 16 residues. CDR3 nucleotide sequence: TGTGCCAGCAGTTACTCATTAGGGGGATTTAGTTCACCCCTCCACTTT. Its protein product is CASSYSLGGFSSPLHF.

The V gene is TRBV5-1, the J gene TRBJ2-1, with unresolved D. The V end was cut by 2 bases, the J end by 0 bases, with 12 bases between. CDR1 SGHRS and CDR2 YFSETQ come from the germline V gene. This CDR3 contains 16 residues. The DNA for the CDR3 is TGCGCCAGCAGCTTTCGAGCTGACAACTCCTACAATGAGCAGTTCTTC. It yields the protein CASSFRADNSYNEQFF. The whole variable domain, filled in from reference TRBV5-1 and TRBJ2-1, reads KAGVTQTPRYLIKTRGQQVTLSCSPISGHRSVSWYQQTPGQGLQFLFEYFSETQRNKGNFPGRFSGRQFSNSRSEMNVSTLELGDSALYLCASSFRADNSYNEQFFGPGTRLTVL.

V and J are TRBV5-5 and TRBJ1-6; 9 positions agree with TRBD1. The CDR3 runs 14 residues. The V gene's germline CDR1 is SGHKS and CDR2 YYEKEE (reference sequence). The junction had 1 base not matched to a gene; V was cut back by 0 bases and J by 9 bases. The DNA for the CDR3 is TGTGCCAGCAGCTTGGGGACAGGGGCTTCACCCCTCCACTTT. Its protein product is CASSLGTGASPLHF.

This clonotype came up a few times. The rearrangement links TRBV18 to TRBJ1-2, with 9 bases fitting TRBD1. Trimming removed 0 bases from V and 5 bases from J; junction bases left unmatched: 7. This CDR3 spans 16 amino acids. From germline, CDR1 is KGHSH and CDR2 LQKENI. The CDR3 sequence is CASSPPATGGSYGYTF. The CDR3 nucleotides read TGTGCCAGCTCACCACCTGCGACAGGGGGTAGTTATGGCTACACCTTC.

This clonotype was seen at least ten times. The chain links TRBV28 to TRBJ1-1; TRBD1 matches at 7 bases. Germline V CDR1 and CDR2: MDHEN, SYDVKM. V lost 5 bases, J lost 1 base, and 10 bases stayed unmatched. The CDR3 extends over 16 amino acids. The CDR3 spells CASSTYMGQPNTEAFF. CDR3 coding DNA: TGTGCCAGCAGTACCTACATGGGACAGCCGAACACTGAAGCTTTCTTT. Combining the CDR3 with reference TRBV28 and TRBJ1-1 gives the whole variable domain DVKVTQSSRYLVKRTGEKVFLECVQDMDHENMFWYRQDPGLGLRLIYFSYDVKMKEKGDIPEGYSVSREKKERFSLILESASTNQTSMYLCASSTYMGQPNTEAFFGQGTRLTVV.

This clonotype was detected ten times or more. This chain links TRBV20-1 with TRBJ1-6, with 9 nucleotides matching TRBD1. V was pared by 6 bases and J by 8 bases, with 11 bases of the junction left unmatched. The CDR3 length is 15 residues. Looked up from germline, CDR1 is DFQATT and CDR2 is SNEGSKA (reference sequence). CDR3 bases: TGCAGTGCCGGGACAGGGAATGAGGGCGATTCACCCCTCCACTTT. Amino acid sequence: CSAGTGNEGDSPLHF.

J is TRBJ2-1 and V is TRBV4-1, with 10 bases that match TRBD2. Germline lookup yields CDR1 MGHRA and CDR2 YSYEKL. CDR3 length equals 16 residues. The trim removed 3 bases at V and 7 bases at J, leaving 9 bases unmatched. The CDR3 spells CASSQEAGGIGNEQFF. The DNA for the CDR3 is TGCGCCAGCAGCCAGGAAGCGGGAGGGATTGGTAATGAGCAGTTCTTC.

The chain has TRBV4-1 and TRBJ1-3; D is undetermined. Between the trimmed V and J ends, which lost 0 bases and 2 bases, there was a span of 11 bases. The CDR3 has 16 residues. In germline, CDR1 is MGHRA, CDR2 YSYEKL. CDR3 DNA sequence: TGCGCCAGCAGCCAAGAAGGGTATAGGGCTGGAAACACCATATATTTT. Translation gives CASSQEGYRAGNTIYF.

The chain employs TRBV5-1 and TRBJ1-1; tentative D call: TRBD1 (5 bases). This CDR3 contains 16 residues. Germline V CDR1 and CDR2: SGHRS, YFSETQ. V was shortened by 5 bases and J by 1 base, with 18 bases between the two germline ends. The CDR3 protein is CASRGDSDSANTEAFF. The CDR3 DNA is TGCGCCAGCAGGGGGGACTCGGACTCGGCGAACACTGAAGCTTTCTTT.

This clonotype was counted ten times or more. V gene TRBV12-3 or TRBV12-4 combines with J gene TRBJ1-5; possibly TRBD1 for D (6 bases). The CDR3 is made up of 14 amino acids. Trimming took 2 bases from V and 6 from J, leaving 11 bases between them. The CDR3 loop reads CASSLMQGSQPQHF. For the CDR3, the DNA is TGTGCCAGCAGTTTAATGCAGGGGAGTCAGCCCCAGCATTTT.

This clonotype came up many times. The rearrangement links TRBV5-1 to TRBJ2-4, with unresolved D. The CDR3 covers 16 residues. V was shortened by 0 bases and J by 0 bases, with 10 bases between the two germline ends. The germline gives CDR1 SGHRS, CDR2 YFSETQ. The CDR3 DNA sequence: TGCGCCAGCAGCTTGGAGGGCACCGGAGCCAAAAACATTCAGTACTTC. Translation: CASSLEGTGAKNIQYF.

The DNA of the CDR3 is TGTGCCAGCAGCTTGGGCCTAGCGGGAGCAAAAAATGAGCAGTTCTTC. Residues: CASSLGLAGAKNEQFF. The gene calls are TRBV5-4 and TRBJ2-1; TRBD2 aligns across 10 bases. Germline CDR1 reads SGHNT; CDR2 reads YYREEE (reference sequence). This CDR3 has 16 residues. V gave up 0 bases and J gave up 7 bases; unmatched junction bases: 7.

This clonotype was seen at least ten times. The chain has TRBV10-2 and TRBJ1-2; 10 bases agree with TRBD1. V gave up 4 bases and J gave up 4 bases; unmatched junction bases: 0. The CDR3 length is 13 residues. Germline CDR1 is WSHSY and CDR2 is SAAADI. The CDR3 DNA follows: TGCGCCAGCAGTGGGACAGGGGGCTATGGCTACACCTTC. Protein: CASSGTGGYGYTF.

The chain recombines TRBV5-1 with TRBJ2-7; no definite D call. V lost 4 bases and J 5 bases, leaving 16 bases between the germline ends. Germline V gene sequence: CDR1 SGHRS, CDR2 YFSETQ. The CDR3 is made up of 14 amino acids. DNA for the CDR3: TGCGCCAGCAGCGTGGGCAGCCCTCGGGACGAGCAGTACTTC. Translated, it gives CASSVGSPRDEQYF.

V gene TRBV5-1 combines with J gene TRBJ2-3, with 8 bases identical to TRBD2. This CDR3 has 15 residues. CDR1 and CDR2 from the germline V gene are SGHRS and YFSETQ. Losses at the gene ends were 2 bases for V and 6 bases for J; bases not matched to a gene: 8. The CDR3 nucleotides read TGCGCCAGCAGCTTACAATCAGCGGGAGTTGATACGCAGTATTTT. Translation gives CASSLQSAGVDTQYF.

This clonotype was found many times. J is TRBJ2-1 and V is TRBV5-6, with D unclear. This CDR3 region has 12 residues. From germline, CDR1 is SGHDT and CDR2 YYEEEE. V was clipped by 1 base and J by 13 bases, with 12 bases between them. Here the CDR3 reads CASSLTDQIQFF. CDR3 sequence (DNA): TGTGCCAGCAGCTTGACCGATCAGATACAGTTCTTC.

This clonotype showed up many times. The chain carries TRBV12-3 or TRBV12-4 and TRBJ2-1; 9 bases match TRBD2. This CDR3 is 15 amino acids long. Losses at the gene ends were 10 bases for V and 6 bases for J; bases not matched to a gene: 13. CDR3 in DNA: TGTGCCAACCAAAGGGCGGGAGGGAGTGGCAATGAGCAGTTCTTC. It yields the protein CANQRAGGSGNEQFF.